This T cell receptor beta chain is from a study of technical replicates of blood from a handful of donors. Data came from immunoSEQ multiplex PCR; TCRdb stores just in-frame clones and leaves some out. This table has about 82,000 clones, 95% to 96% appearing once. This receptor was identified in a human donor in good health. The sequencing sample was made of T cells isolated from PBMCs.

The CDR3 coding sequence is TGTGCCAGTAGTATAGTGTCTAGCCCGACTCCTTACAATGAGCAGTTCTTC. It specifies CASSIVSSPTPYNEQFF. The chain links TRBV19 to TRBJ2-1, with D possibly TRBD2 on 5 matching bases. CDR1 and CDR2 (germline): LNHDA, SQIVND (reference sequence). There are 17 residues in the CDR3. With 1 base removed from V and 4 bases from J, the gap between germline ends came to 17 bases.